The source of this TCR beta chain is a study of identical twins. The study's findings and limits: Models, which agreed with sharing between unrelated individuals, nonetheless underestimated the out-of-frame TCR alpha sharing seen in monozygotic twins. Findings came from cross-sectional statistics, without long-term follow-up of donors. Surplus twin overlap in beta out-of-frame sequences was less pronounced.

The CDR3 spans 15 residues. The V gene's germline CDR1 is SGHRS and CDR2 YFSETQ. V lost 4 bases and J lost 8, with 19 bases in between. Each cDNA held unique molecular identifiers, and template switching gave it a universal primer site. A single record per CDR3 protein comes from TCRdb applying MiXCR to the 5' RACE reads. The sample has 540,000 or so distinct CDR3 sequences, 20% to 25% seen once. About this clonotype itself: Its matching antigen is unknown.

These sequences were also reported in another study, on yellow fever vaccine responses in identical twins.

This sequence originates from a woman under 30 in good health. This chain connects TRBV5-1 to TRBJ2-1; no firm D call. Sequences were obtained from CD4+ T cells sorted from blood. The CDR3 coding sequence is TGCGCCAGCAGCCAAGGTGTGGGCACAACTGATGAGCAGTTCTTC. Translation: CASSQGVGTTDEQFF. Complete variable domain (other parts from reference TRBV5-1 and TRBJ2-1): KAGVTQTPRYLIKTRGQQVTLSCSPISGHRSVSWYQQTPGQGLQFLFEYFSETQRNKGNFPGRFSGRQFSNSRSEMNVSTLELGDSALYLCASSQGVGTTDEQFFGPGTRLTVL.